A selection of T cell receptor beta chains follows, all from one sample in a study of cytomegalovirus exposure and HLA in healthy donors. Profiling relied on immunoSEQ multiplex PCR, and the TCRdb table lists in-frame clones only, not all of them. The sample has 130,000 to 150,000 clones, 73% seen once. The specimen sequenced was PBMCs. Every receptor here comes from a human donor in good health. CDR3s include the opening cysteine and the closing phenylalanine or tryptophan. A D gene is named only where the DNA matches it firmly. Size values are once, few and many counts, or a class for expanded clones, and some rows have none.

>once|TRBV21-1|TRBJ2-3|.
TGTGCCAGCAGCATTGGGACTCTGATCACAGATACGCAGTATTTT
CASSIGTLITDTQYF
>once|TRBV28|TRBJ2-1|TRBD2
TGTGCCAGCAGTTTATACTTGCGGGGGGCCGCCGATGAGCAGTTCTTC
CASSLYLRGAADEQFF
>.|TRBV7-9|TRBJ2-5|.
TGTACCAGCAGCTTAGCGCTCGGTCAGGGTTGGGAGACCCAGTACTTC
CTSSLALGQGWETQYF
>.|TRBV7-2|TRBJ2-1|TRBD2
TGTGCCAGCAGCGGAGCGGGAGGGCCGGAGAATGAGCAGTTCTTC
CASSGAGGPENEQFF
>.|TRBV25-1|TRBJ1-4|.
TGTGCCAGCAGTGAAAATTGGGGGGAACTGTTTTTT
CASSENWGELFF
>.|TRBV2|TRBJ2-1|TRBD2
TGTGCCAGCAGGCGGGAGCACTACAATGAGCAGTTCTTC
CASRREHYNEQFF
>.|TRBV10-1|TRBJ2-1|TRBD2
TGCGCCAGCAGTGATCCGGGGGGGCCCTACAATGAGCAGTTCTTC
CASSDPGGPYNEQFF
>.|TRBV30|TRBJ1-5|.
TGTGCCTGGGGACAGATAGATCAGCCCCAGCATTTT
CAWGQIDQPQHF
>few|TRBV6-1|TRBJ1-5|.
TGTGCCAGCCGGGGGAGCAATCAGCCCCAGCATTTT
CASRGSNQPQHF
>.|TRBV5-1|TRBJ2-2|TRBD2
TGCGCCAGCAGCGTGACTAGCGGGAGGACTACCGGGGAGCTGTTTTTT
CASSVTSGRTTGELFF
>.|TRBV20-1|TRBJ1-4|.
TGCAGTGCTAGACGAGGAGAAAAACTGTTTTTT
CSARRGEKLFF
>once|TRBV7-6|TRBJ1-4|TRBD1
TGTGCCAGCAGCTTACTGGTCGGGACAGGGCAGGATAAACTGTTTTTT
CASSLLVGTGQDKLFF
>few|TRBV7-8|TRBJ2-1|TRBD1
TGTGCCAGCAGCTTTCGTAGGGACAGGGCCAATGAGCAGTTCTTC
CASSFRRDRANEQFF
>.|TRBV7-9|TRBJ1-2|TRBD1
TGTGCCAGCAGCTCAGGGCGAGGGGGCGTCTCTGGCTACACCTTC
CASSSGRGGVSGYTF
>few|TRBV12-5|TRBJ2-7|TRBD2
TGTGCTAGTGTCCCCGGGGGGAGCGGGGGGCTCCACGAGCAGTACTTC
CASVPGGSGGLHEQYF
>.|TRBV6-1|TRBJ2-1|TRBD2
TGTGCCAGCAAACTAGCGGGCGTAGATGAGCAGTTCTTC
CASKLAGVDEQFF
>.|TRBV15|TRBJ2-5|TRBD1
TGTGCCACCAGCAGACCTACAAGGACAGGGGAACTCCAAGAGACCCAGTACTTC
CATSRPTRTGELQETQYF
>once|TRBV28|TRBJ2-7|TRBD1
TGTGCCAGCAGTCTGGGACAGGCGGCTTACGAGCAGTACTTC
CASSLGQAAYEQYF
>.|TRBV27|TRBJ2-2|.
TGTGCCACCTCACTAGGGGAGCTGTTTTTT
CATSLGELFF
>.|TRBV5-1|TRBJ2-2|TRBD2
TGCGCCAGCAGCCCAGCGGGAGGGCCGGTCGGGGAGCTGTTTTTT
CASSPAGGPVGELFF
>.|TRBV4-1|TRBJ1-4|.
TGCGCCAGCAGCCCCGGGAGTACAACTAATGAAAAACTGTTTTTT
CASSPGSTTNEKLFF
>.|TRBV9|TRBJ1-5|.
TGTGCCAGCAGCGTAGATCCGAATCAGCCCCAGCATTTT
CASSVDPNQPQHF
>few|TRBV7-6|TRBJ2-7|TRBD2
TGTGCCAGCAGCTTGGATGCGGGGGGACTTAGGAACGAGCAGTACTTC
CASSLDAGGLRNEQYF
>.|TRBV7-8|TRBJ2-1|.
TGTGCCAGCACCCCAGTAAGACTAGTCGAGGTCAATGAGCAGTTCTTC
CASTPVRLVEVNEQFF
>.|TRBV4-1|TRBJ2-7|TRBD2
TGCGCCAGCAGCCAAGAGGAACTAGCGACCTACGAGCAGTACTTC
CASSQEELATYEQYF
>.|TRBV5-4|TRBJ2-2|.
TGTGCCAGCAGCTTGGTTGCGGAGAACACCGGGGAGCTGTTTTTT
CASSLVAENTGELFF
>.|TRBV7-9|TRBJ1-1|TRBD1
TGTTCCAGCAGCGGACAGGGGGCCAACACTGAAGCTTTCTTT
CSSSGQGANTEAFF
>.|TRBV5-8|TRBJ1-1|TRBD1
TGTGCCAGCGCTGTGGACAGGGGGCATACTGAAGCTTTCTTT
CASAVDRGHTEAFF
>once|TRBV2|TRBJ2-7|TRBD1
TGTGCCAGCAGTGAAACCCACCCAGACAGGGCAAGGCAGTACTTC
CASSETHPDRARQYF
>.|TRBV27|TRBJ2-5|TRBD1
TGTGCCAGCCGGCTACTGACAGGGGGCTTTCGAGAGACCCAGTACTTC
CASRLLTGGFRETQYF
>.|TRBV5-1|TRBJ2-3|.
TGCGCCAGCAGCTTGGGGGGCTACCCCACAGATACGCAGTATTTT
CASSLGGYPTDTQYF
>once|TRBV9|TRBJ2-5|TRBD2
TGTGCCAGCACCGGGGAAGCGGGGGCACAAGAGACCCAGTACTTC
CASTGEAGAQETQYF
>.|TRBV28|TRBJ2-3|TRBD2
TGTGCCAGCAGTTACACTAGCGGGGGGTATACGCAGTATTTT
CASSYTSGGYTQYF
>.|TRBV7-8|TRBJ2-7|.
TGTGCCAGCGGCAACTACGAGCAGTACTTC
CASGNYEQYF
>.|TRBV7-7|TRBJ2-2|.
TGTGCTAGCAGCTTATCAGAGGCAACCGGGGAGCTGTTTTTT
CASSLSEATGELFF
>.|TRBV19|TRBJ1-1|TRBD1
TGTGCCAGTAGTTATGGACAGGGGAACACTGAAGCTTTCTTT
CASSYGQGNTEAFF
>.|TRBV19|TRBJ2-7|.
TGTGCCAGTAGTATAGATCTGGGCCCCTCCTACGAGCAGTACTTC
CASSIDLGPSYEQYF
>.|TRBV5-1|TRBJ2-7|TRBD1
TGCGCCAGCAGCTTGGCTGGGACAGGCTACGAGCAGTACTTC
CASSLAGTGYEQYF
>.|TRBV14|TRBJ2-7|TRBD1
TGTGCCAGCAGCCGAGGGACAGGGACTCACTACGAGCAGTACTTC
CASSRGTGTHYEQYF
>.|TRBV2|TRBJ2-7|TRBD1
TGTGCCACCGTGACAGGGGCCGAGCAGTACTTC
CATVTGAEQYF
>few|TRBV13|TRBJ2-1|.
TGTGCCAGCAGCTTAAGGGGTGCCGGAGAGCAGTTCTTC
CASSLRGAGEQFF
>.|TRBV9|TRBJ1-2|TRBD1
TGTGCCAGCAGCGTCAGTCTCACCTACAGGGCAGGGGGCTATGGCTACACCTTC
CASSVSLTYRAGGYGYTF
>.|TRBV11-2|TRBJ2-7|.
TGTGCCAGCAGCCTAACTACCTACGAGCAGTACTTC
CASSLTTYEQYF
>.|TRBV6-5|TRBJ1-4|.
TGTGCCAGCACTAACGGGGAAAAACTGTTTTTT
CASTNGEKLFF
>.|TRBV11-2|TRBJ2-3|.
TGTGCCAGCAGCTACAATACGGGTGCAGATACGCAGTATTTT
CASSYNTGADTQYF
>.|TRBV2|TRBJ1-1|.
TGTGCCAGCACAATTGATCAGGGTGCCGAAGCTTTCTTT
CASTIDQGAEAFF